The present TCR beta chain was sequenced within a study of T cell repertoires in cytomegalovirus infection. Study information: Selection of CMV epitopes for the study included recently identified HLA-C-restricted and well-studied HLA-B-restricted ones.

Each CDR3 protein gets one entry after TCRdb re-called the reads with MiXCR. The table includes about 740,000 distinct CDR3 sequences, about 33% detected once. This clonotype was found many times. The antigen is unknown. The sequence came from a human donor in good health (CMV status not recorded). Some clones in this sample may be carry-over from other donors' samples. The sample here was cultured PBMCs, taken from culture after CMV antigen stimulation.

CDR3 in DNA: TGTGCCAGCAGCTCAACTAGCGGGGGGTACGAGCAGTACTTC. It encodes CASSSTSGGYEQYF. The chain employs TRBV7-2 and TRBJ2-7, with TRBD2 identical over 12 bases. The CDR3 extends over 14 amino acids. From germline, CDR1 is SGHTA and CDR2 FQGNSA. V gave up 4 bases and J gave up 4 bases; unmatched junction bases: 2.